Sequencing of this T cell receptor beta chain was carried out in a study of response to subunit inactivated influenza vaccine. Overall study results and limits: The authors suggested that few new T cells are recruited per seasonal influenza vaccination.

A word on this clonotype: Its antigen remains unidentified.

TCRdb analysed the RT-PCR reads with MiXCR anew, one entry per CDR3 protein. The table shows fewer than 750,000 distinct CDR3 sequences, with around 13% occurring only once. Germline loops: CDR1 LGHDT, CDR2 YNNKEL (reference sequence). This CDR3 contains 18 residues. J was trimmed by 0 bases and V by 4 bases; bases with no gene match: 10. The sequence derives from a man aged 50-60 years who received an inactivated influenza vaccine. The chain combines TRBV3-1 with TRBJ2-1; 9 bases agree with TRBD1. The input for sequencing was PBMCs from blood, taken 12 days after vaccination. CDR3 sequence reads: CASSPKAKTGGSYNEQFF. The CDR3 bases are TGTGCCAGCAGCCCCAAAGCTAAGACAGGGGGCTCCTACAATGAGCAGTTCTTC.